This TCR beta chain was identified in a study of blood T cell repertoires in COVID-19. Assay used: immunoSEQ multiplex PCR; TCRdb lists only in-frame clones, some missing. In the table there are fewer than 250,000 clones, 70% to 90% of which are singletons. The V and J ends lost 2 bases and 4 bases respectively, with 9 bases between them. CDR1 MNHEY and CDR2 SVGAGI come from the germline V gene. This CDR3 comprises 14 residues. Sequencing was performed on PBMCs or T cells enriched from blood (not recorded which). The genes are TRBV6-5 and TRBJ2-1; D is unresolved. This TCR derives from a man younger than 45 who had recovered from COVID-19. CDR3 coding DNA: TGTGCCAGCAGTTACACCCGAGAGTACAATGAGCAGTTCTTC. This codes for CASSYTREYNEQFF.